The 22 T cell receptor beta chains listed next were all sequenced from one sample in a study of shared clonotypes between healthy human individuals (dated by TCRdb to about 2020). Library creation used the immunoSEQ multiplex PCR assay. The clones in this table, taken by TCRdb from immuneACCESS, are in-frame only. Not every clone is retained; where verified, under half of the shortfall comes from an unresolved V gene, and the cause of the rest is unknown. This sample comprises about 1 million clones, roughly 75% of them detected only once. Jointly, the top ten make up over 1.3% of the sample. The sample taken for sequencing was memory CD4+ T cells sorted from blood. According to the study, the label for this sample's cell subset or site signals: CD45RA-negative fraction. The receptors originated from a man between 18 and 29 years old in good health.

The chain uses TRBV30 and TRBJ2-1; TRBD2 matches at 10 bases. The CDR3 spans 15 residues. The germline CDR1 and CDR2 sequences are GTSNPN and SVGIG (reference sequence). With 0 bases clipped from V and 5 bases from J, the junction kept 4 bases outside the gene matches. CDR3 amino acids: CAWSVPSGGNNEQFF. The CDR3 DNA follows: TGTGCCTGGAGTGTACCTAGCGGGGGAAACAATGAGCAGTTCTTC.

The CDR3 loop reads CASSFQKTREQFF. The CDR3 nucleotides are TGTGCCAGCAGCTTCCAGAAGACTAGGGAGCAGTTCTTC. V gene TRBV7-9 combines with J gene TRBJ2-1; weak D call: TRBD2 (6 bases). The CDR3 spans 13 residues. Germline values: CDR1 SEHNR, CDR2 FQNEAQ (reference sequence). Trimming took 3 bases from V and 10 from J, leaving 13 bases between them.

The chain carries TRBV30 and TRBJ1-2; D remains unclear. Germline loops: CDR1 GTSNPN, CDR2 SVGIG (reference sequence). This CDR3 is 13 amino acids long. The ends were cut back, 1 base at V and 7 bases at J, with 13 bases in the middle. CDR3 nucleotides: TGTGCCTGGAGTGGGCAAGAATGGGGTGGCTACACCTTC. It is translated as CAWSGQEWGGYTF.

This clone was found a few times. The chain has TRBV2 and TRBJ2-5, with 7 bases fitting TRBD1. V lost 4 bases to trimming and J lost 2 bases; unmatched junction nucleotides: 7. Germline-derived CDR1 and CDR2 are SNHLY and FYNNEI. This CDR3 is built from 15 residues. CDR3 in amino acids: CASSVQQGKQETQYF. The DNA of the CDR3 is TGTGCCAGCAGTGTTCAACAGGGGAAGCAAGAGACCCAGTACTTC.

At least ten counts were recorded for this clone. For the CDR3, the DNA is TGCGCCAGCAGCGGCGGTGGACAGAACACAGATACGCAGTATTTT. Protein sequence: CASSGGGQNTDTQYF. The rearrangement joins TRBV5-1 to TRBJ2-3; tentative D call: TRBD1 (6 bases). Germline values: CDR1 SGHRS, CDR2 YFSETQ. The V gene lost 4 bases and the J gene lost 2 bases, with 14 bases spanning the gap. This CDR3 contains 15 residues.

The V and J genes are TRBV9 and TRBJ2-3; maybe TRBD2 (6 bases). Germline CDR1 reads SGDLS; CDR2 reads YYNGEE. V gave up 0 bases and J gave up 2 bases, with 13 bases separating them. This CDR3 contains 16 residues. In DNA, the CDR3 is TGTGCCAGCAGCGTAGGTCGGGGGTTCCACACAGATACGCAGTATTTT. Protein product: CASSVGRGFHTDTQYF.

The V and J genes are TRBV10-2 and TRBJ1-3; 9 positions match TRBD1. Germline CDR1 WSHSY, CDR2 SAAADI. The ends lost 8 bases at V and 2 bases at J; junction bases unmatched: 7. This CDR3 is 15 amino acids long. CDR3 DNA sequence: TGCGCCAGCGGAGACAGGGGGGTAACTGGAAACACCATATATTTT. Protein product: CASGDRGVTGNTIYF.

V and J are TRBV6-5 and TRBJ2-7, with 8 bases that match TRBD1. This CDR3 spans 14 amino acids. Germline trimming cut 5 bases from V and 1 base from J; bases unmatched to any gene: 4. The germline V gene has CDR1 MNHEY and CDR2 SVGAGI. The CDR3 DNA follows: TGTGCCAGCAGTGCCGGGACAGGTTCCTACGAGCAGTACTTC. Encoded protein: CASSAGTGSYEQYF.

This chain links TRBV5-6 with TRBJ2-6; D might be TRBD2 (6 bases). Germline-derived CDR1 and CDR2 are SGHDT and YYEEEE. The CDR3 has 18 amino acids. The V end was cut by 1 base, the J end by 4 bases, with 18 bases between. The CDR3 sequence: CASSLLEGLEVGANVLTF. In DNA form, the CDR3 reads TGTGCCAGCAGCTTGTTGGAGGGTTTGGAGGTAGGGGCCAACGTCCTGACTTTC.

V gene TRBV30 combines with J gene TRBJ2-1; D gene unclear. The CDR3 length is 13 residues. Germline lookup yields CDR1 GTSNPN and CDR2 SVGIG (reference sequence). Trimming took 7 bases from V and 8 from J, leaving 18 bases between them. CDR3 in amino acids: CAYKEAAWDEQFF. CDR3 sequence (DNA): TGTGCCTACAAAGAGGCGGCTTGGGATGAGCAGTTCTTC.

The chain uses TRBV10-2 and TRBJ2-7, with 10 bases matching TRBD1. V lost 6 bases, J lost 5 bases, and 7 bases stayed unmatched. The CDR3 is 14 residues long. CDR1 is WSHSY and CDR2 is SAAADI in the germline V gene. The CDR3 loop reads CASSSGTGVHEQYF. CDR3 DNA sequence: TGCGCCAGCAGCTCCGGGACAGGGGTCCACGAGCAGTACTTC.

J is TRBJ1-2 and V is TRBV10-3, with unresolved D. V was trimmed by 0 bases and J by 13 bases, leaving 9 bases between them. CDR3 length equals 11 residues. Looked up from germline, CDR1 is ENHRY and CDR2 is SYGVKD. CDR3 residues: CAISESSSCTF. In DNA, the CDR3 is TGTGCCATCAGTGAGTCAAGCTCTTGCACCTTC.

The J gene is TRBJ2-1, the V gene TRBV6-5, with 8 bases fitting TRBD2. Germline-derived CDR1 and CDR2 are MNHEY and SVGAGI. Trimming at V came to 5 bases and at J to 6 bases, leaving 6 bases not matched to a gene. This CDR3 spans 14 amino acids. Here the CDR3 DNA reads TGTGCCAGCAGTCGCGGGACTAGACCCAATGAGCAGTTCTTC. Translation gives CASSRGTRPNEQFF.

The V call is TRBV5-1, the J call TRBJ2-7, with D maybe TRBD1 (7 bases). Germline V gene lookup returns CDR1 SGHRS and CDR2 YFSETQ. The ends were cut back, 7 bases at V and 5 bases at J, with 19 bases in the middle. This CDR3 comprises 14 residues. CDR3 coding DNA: TGCGCCAGCCCCAGGGGGGCGAAGGATCACGAGCAGTACTTC. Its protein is CASPRGAKDHEQYF.

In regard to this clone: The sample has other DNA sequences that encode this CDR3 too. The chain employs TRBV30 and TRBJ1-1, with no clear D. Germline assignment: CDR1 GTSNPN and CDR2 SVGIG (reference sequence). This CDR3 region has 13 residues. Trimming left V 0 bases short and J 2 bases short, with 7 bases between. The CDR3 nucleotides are TGTGCCTGGAGTGTTGGTGGAAACACTGAAGCTTTCTTT. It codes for CAWSVGGNTEAFF.

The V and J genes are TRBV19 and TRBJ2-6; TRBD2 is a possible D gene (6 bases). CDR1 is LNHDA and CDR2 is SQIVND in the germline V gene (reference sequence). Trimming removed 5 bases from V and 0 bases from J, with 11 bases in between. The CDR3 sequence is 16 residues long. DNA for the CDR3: TGTGCCAGTAGTCCCCTCGGGGGCTCTGGGGCCAACGTCCTGACTTTC. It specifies CASSPLGGSGANVLTF. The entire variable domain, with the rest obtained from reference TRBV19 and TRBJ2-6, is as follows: DGGITQSPKYLFRKEGQNVTLSCEQNLNHDAMYWYRQDPGQGLRLIYYSQIVNDFQKGDIAEGYSVSREKKESFPLTVTSAQKNPTAFYLCASSPLGGSGANVLTFGAGSRLTVL.

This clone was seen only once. CDR3 DNA sequence: TGTGCCAGCAGTTTATGGGGCAGGGGTACTAGGGGCTACACCTTC. It codes for CASSLWGRGTRGYTF. This rearrangement joins TRBV28 to TRBJ1-2; D perhaps matches TRBD1 (6 bases). This CDR3 region has 15 residues. Germline V CDR1 and CDR2: MDHEN, SYDVKM. Trimming left V 0 bases short and J 8 bases short, with 16 bases between.

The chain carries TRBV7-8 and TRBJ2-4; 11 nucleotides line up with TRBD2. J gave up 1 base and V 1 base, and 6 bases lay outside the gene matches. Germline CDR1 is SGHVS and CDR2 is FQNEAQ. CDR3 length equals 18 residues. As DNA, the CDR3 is TGTGCCAGCAGCTTAGTAGCGGGAGGGCCGGGGGCCAAAAACATTCAGTACTTC. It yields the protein CASSLVAGGPGAKNIQYF.

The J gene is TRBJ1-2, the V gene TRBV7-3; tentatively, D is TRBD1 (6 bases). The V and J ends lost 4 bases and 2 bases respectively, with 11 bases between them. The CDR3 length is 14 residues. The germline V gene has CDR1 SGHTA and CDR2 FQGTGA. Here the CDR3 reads CASSSRGANYGYTF. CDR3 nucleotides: TGTGCCAGCAGCTCCAGGGGTGCCAACTATGGCTACACCTTC.

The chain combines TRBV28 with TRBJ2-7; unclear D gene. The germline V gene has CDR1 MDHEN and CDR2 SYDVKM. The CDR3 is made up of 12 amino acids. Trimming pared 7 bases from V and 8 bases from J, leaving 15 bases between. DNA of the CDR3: TGTGCCAGCACCCCCCACAAAGGGAAGCAGTACTTC. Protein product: CASTPHKGKQYF. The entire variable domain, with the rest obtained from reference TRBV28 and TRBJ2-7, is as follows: DVKVTQSSRYLVKRTGEKVFLECVQDMDHENMFWYRQDPGLGLRLIYFSYDVKMKEKGDIPEGYSVSREKKERFSLILESASTNQTSMYLCASTPHKGKQYFGPGTRLTVT.

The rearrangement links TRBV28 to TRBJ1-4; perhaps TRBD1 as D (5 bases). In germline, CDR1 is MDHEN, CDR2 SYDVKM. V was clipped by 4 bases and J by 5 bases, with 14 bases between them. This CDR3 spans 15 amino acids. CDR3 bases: TGTGCCAGCAGTTCTCCGGGGGGATTCAATGAAAAACTGTTTTTT. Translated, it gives CASSSPGGFNEKLFF.

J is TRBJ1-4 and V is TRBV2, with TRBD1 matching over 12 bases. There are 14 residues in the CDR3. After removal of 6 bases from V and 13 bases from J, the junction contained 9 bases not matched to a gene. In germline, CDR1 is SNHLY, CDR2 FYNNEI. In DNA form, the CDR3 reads TGTGCCAGCAGACCCGGGACAGGGGGCGAGAGACTGTTTTTT. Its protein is CASRPGTGGERLFF.